What follows are 12 T cell receptor beta chains derived from one specimen sequenced in a study of blood T cell repertoires in COVID-19. TCRdb's copy holds only in-frame clones and misses some; the assay was immunoSEQ multiplex PCR. Of 350,000 to 450,000 clones in the sample, more than 75% are singletons; the top ten hold about 2.1%. The sample comprised PBMCs or T cells enriched from blood (not recorded which). These TCRs come from a man between 40 and 49 years old in a cohort exposed to, infected with or recovered from COVID-19 (not recorded which).

The chain uses TRBV30 and TRBJ2-5; tentative D call: TRBD2 (5 bases). CDR1 and CDR2 from the germline V gene are GTSNPN and SVGIG (reference sequence). The CDR3 runs 12 residues. V dropped 4 bases and J dropped 9 bases, with 15 bases sitting between them. CDR3 residues: CAWNRGPEAQYF. The CDR3 DNA reads TGTGCCTGGAACCGGGGTCCTGAGGCCCAGTACTTC.

The chain has TRBV5-1 and TRBJ2-1; D is possibly TRBD2 (5 bases). Trimming pared 0 bases from V and 5 bases from J, leaving 12 bases between. Germline V CDR1 and CDR2: SGHRS, YFSETQ. The CDR3 covers 15 residues. The CDR3 bases are TGCGCCAGCAGCTTGGCGACTACGAGAAACAATGAGCAGTTCTTC. Protein sequence: CASSLATTRNNEQFF.

V is TRBV9 and J is TRBJ2-1; D might be TRBD2 (6 bases). Trimming pared 0 bases from V and 9 bases from J, leaving 13 bases between. The CDR3 is made up of 14 amino acids. Germline CDR1 and CDR2: SGDLS and YYNGEE. The CDR3 DNA follows: TGTGCCAGCAGCGTAGATCAGGAGGGCTTTGAGCAGTTCTTC. It yields the protein CASSVDQEGFEQFF.

The chain joins TRBV4-1 to TRBJ1-5, with a possible D match to TRBD1 (6 bases). Deletions cut 4 bases from V and 0 bases from J, with 16 bases between. Germline CDR1 reads MGHRA; CDR2 reads YSYEKL. CDR3 size: 17 residues. Here the CDR3 DNA reads TGCGCCAGCAGCCCCAGGGGAGACTTCCCTAGCAATCAGCCCCAGCATTTT. Amino acid sequence: CASSPRGDFPSNQPQHF.

This clone appeared a single time. V is TRBV27 and J is TRBJ2-7; tentatively, D is TRBD1 (6 bases). The CDR3 totals 15 residues. The germline V gene encodes CDR1 MNHEY and CDR2 SMNVEV (reference sequence). Trimming pared 6 bases from V and 0 bases from J, leaving 15 bases between. The chain's CDR3 is CASRPDRTVSYEQYF. As DNA, the CDR3 is TGTGCCAGCAGACCCGACAGGACGGTCTCCTACGAGCAGTACTTC.

In this sample, this clone turned up once. The chain uses TRBV29-1 and TRBJ2-3; TRBD2 aligns across 8 bases. Germline V gene lookup returns CDR1 SQVTM and CDR2 ANQGSEA. V shed 2 bases, J shed 6 bases, and the junction held 13 bases outside the gene matches. The CDR3 is 16 amino acids. CDR3 residues: CSVEQLAGPIPDTQYF. The CDR3 region has the DNA TGCAGCGTTGAACAATTAGCGGGGCCCATTCCGGATACGCAGTATTTT.

CDR3 nucleotides: TGTGCCAGCAGCTTAAGTGGCAGGGCCTCTATTCAGTACTTC. Encoded protein: CASSLSGRASIQYF. This chain joins TRBV7-2 and TRBJ2-4; the D gene is possibly TRBD1 (5 bases). The CDR3 consists of 14 residues. With 2 bases removed from V and 10 bases from J, the gap between germline ends came to 15 bases. Germline values: CDR1 SGHTA, CDR2 FQGNSA. Complete variable domain (other parts from reference TRBV7-2 and TRBJ2-4): GAGVSQSPSNKVTEKGKDVELRCDPISGHTALYWYRQSLGQGLEFLIYFQGNSAPDKSGLPSDRFSAERTGGSVSTLTIQRTQQEDSAVYLCASSLSGRASIQYFGAGTRLSVL.

The CDR3 bases are TGTGCCAGCAGCTCCAAAAACTACCCCTCTGGAACTTTCTTT. This codes for CASSSKNYPSGTFF. The chain recombines TRBV7-9 with TRBJ1-1; D gene uncertain. Per germline, CDR1 SEHNR and CDR2 FQNEAQ (reference sequence). CDR3 length: 14 amino acids. Between the trimmed V and J ends, which lost 4 bases and 12 bases, there was a span of 21 bases. Full variable domain (remainder filled in from reference TRBV7-9 and TRBJ1-1): DTGVSQNPRHKITKRGQNVTFRCDPISEHNRLYWYRQTLGQGPEFLTYFQNEAQLEKSRLLSDRFSAERPKGSFSTLEIQRTEQGDSAMYLCASSSKNYPSGTFFGQGTRLTVV.

This clone was detected only once. The chain has TRBV5-4 and TRBJ2-3, with 12 bases that match TRBD1. The V and J ends lost 4 bases and 3 bases, in that order; junction bases with no gene match: 6. Germline lookup yields CDR1 SGHNT and CDR2 YYREEE (reference sequence). The CDR3 loop spans 16 amino acids. The CDR3 DNA is TGTGCCAGCAGCCTCCCGGGACAGGGGGCAACAGATACGCAGTATTTT. It codes for CASSLPGQGATDTQYF.

V usage is TRBV2 and J usage is TRBJ2-7, with TRBD2 identical over 11 bases. The germline V gene has CDR1 SNHLY and CDR2 FYNNEI. The J segment lost 2 bases and the V segment lost 6 bases, leaving 6 bases of the junction unmatched. This CDR3 is built from 15 residues. The CDR3 DNA follows: TGTGCCAGCAGCGCTACTAGCGGGAGACCCTACGAGCAGTACTTC. This translates into CASSATSGRPYEQYF.

The chain uses TRBV7-3 and TRBJ1-1, with 9 bases identical to TRBD1. Unmatched junction bases numbered 10, after V lost 1 base and J lost 1 base. Germline assignment: CDR1 SGHTA and CDR2 FQGTGA. The CDR3 spans 18 residues. CDR3 in DNA: TGTGCCAGCAGCTTAATTCCCCGGACAGGGGTAGGGAACACTGAAGCTTTCTTT. This codes for CASSLIPRTGVGNTEAFF.

V is TRBV4-1 and J is TRBJ2-7; D is perhaps TRBD2 (6 bases). CDR3 length: 16 amino acids. From germline, CDR1 is MGHRA and CDR2 YSYEKL. V was pared by 0 bases and J by 2 bases, with 14 bases between. CDR3 nucleotides: TGCGCCAGCAGCCAAGAGTTCGTCGGAGGGCCCTACGAGCAGTACTTC. Protein: CASSQEFVGGPYEQYF.